The entry below describes one TCR beta chain. The record originates from a study of Ad26.COV2.S vaccination and SARS-CoV-2 variants. Whole-study context: The donor belonged to the COV1001 Ad26.COV2.S trial arm. Into the muscle, Ad26.COV2.S was dosed once or twice, 56 days apart.

Indicated treatment: roughly 20 received Ad26.COV2.S at low or high dose, single or two shots; about 5 received placebo; per-sample allocation not given. All samples were drawn on day 63, counting from the first vaccine or placebo injection. In germline, CDR1 is LGHDT, CDR2 YNNKEL (reference sequence). The CDR3 runs to 16 residues. Trimming cost V 3 bases and J 7 bases; bases outside gene matches: 5. Sequencing was performed with immunoSEQ multiplex PCR; in TCRdb, only in-frame clones are kept and a portion is missing. The sample comprises about 390,000 clones, approximately 90% of which are singletons, and under 2% rests with the top ten.

This specimen consisted of peripheral blood, obtained in a trial of Ad26.COV2.S vaccine versus placebo. The chain combines TRBV3-1 (or the pseudogene TRBV3-2) with TRBJ2-1, with TRBD2 matching over 14 bases. The sequence was obtained from a person aged 18-60 years who received the Ad26.COV2.S COVID-19 vaccine or a placebo. The CDR3 coding sequence is TGTGCCAGCAGCCACTTGACTAGCGGGGGGGGTAATGAGCAGTTCTTC. Its translation is CASSHLTSGGGNEQFF.